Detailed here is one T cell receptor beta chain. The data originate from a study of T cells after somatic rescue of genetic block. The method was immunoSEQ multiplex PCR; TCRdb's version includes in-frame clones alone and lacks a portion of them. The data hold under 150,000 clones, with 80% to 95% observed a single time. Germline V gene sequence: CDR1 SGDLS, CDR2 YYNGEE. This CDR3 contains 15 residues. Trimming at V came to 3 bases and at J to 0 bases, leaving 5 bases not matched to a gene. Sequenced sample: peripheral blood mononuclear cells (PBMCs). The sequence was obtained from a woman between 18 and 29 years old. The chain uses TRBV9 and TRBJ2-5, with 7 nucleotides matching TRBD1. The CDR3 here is CASSAGQTNQETQYF. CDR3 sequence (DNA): TGTGCCAGCAGCGCGGGACAGACCAACCAAGAGACCCAGTACTTC.